Following are 18 T cell receptor beta chains from one sample sequenced in a study of Graves' ophthalmopathy and Graves' hyperthyroidism. RNA transcripts were the source from which TCR beta CDR3 regions were amplified. In the first round, RT-PCR was carried out with HTBI primers, and a multiplex PCR formed the second round. TCRdb re-called the multiplex PCR reads with MiXCR, one entry per CDR3 protein. The data contain around 590,000 distinct CDR3 sequences, roughly 39% of them singletons. The sample taken for sequencing was peripheral blood or thyroid tissue (not recorded which). These receptors all come from an adult man with Graves' hyperthyroidism.

This clonotype was recorded at least ten times. In nucleotides, the CDR3 is TGTGCCAGCAGCCGGACAGGGGGCAACAATCAGCCCCAGCATTTT. Its protein product is CASSRTGGNNQPQHF. V usage is TRBV7-2 and J usage is TRBJ1-5; TRBD1 aligns across 11 bases. The V gene end was trimmed by 5 bases and the J gene end by 3 bases; junction bases not matched to a gene: 3. The CDR3 is 15 residues long. Germline values: CDR1 SGHTA, CDR2 FQGNSA.

This chain links TRBV11-2 with TRBJ2-5, with TRBD2 matching over 10 bases. The tail of the sequence fits TRBJ2-1 better, so the J call may be wrong. The CDR3 runs to 14 residues. Germline assignment: CDR1 SGHAT and CDR2 FQNNGV. As DNA, the CDR3 is TGTGCCAGCAGCTTACTAGCGGGAGTATCCGAGCAGTTCTTC. Amino acids: CASSLLAGVSEQFF.

The J gene is TRBJ1-2, the V gene TRBV28, with D possibly matching TRBD1 (5 bases). The germline CDR1 and CDR2 sequences are MDHEN and SYDVKM. Trimming took off 1 base at V and 3 bases at J, with 15 bases between the two ends. This CDR3 has 16 amino acids. The CDR3 is CASSLLGSGKDYGYTF. The DNA of the CDR3 is TGTGCCAGCAGTTTATTGGGGTCAGGGAAGGACTATGGCTACACCTTC.

The chain is built from TRBV5-4 and TRBJ1-2; no reliable D call. V gave up 1 base and J gave up 5 bases, with 12 bases separating them. This CDR3 region has 14 residues. CDR1 is SGHNT and CDR2 is YYREEE in the germline V gene (reference sequence). Here the CDR3 DNA reads TGTGCCAGCAGCTTGCAACAGCCTCTTTATGGCTACACCTTC. Protein: CASSLQQPLYGYTF. The full variable domain, with the rest looked up from reference TRBV5-4 and TRBJ1-2, is ETGVTQSPTHLIKTRGQQVTLRCSSQSGHNTVSWYQQALGQGPQFIFQYYREEENGRGNFPPRFSGLQFPNYSSELNVNALELDDSALYLCASSLQQPLYGYTFGSGTRLTVV.

The rearrangement uses TRBV10-3 and TRBJ2-7; 8 bases match TRBD2. Germline V gene sequence: CDR1 ENHRY, CDR2 SYGVKD. V was clipped by 7 bases and J by 12 bases; unmatched bases: 14. The CDR3 is 13 residues long. The CDR3 sequence: CAITGTREGVRYF. The CDR3 DNA reads TGTGCCATCACCGGGACCCGGGAGGGAGTGCGGTACTTC.

The CDR3: CASSFPPRGLAGGREQYF. The CDR3 region has the DNA TGTGCCAGCAGCTTTCCTCCCAGGGGCCTAGCGGGAGGAAGAGAACAGTACTTC. The chain recombines TRBV7-8 with TRBJ2-5, with 11 bases fitting TRBD2. The CDR3 has 18 amino acids. Trimming took 3 bases from V and 11 from J; bases not matched to a gene: 20. Germline V CDR1 and CDR2: SGHVS, FQNEAQ.

The rearrangement joins TRBV29-1 to TRBJ2-5; tentative D call: TRBD1 (5 bases). This CDR3 contains 13 residues. Germline values: CDR1 SQVTM, CDR2 ANQGSEA. The V gene lost 4 bases and the J gene lost 5 bases, with 14 bases spanning the gap. The CDR3 sequence: CSVAGFGRETQYF. As DNA, the CDR3 is TGCAGCGTTGCAGGGTTTGGAAGGGAGACCCAGTACTTC.

The chain couples TRBV29-1 to TRBJ2-2, with D possibly matching TRBD1 (6 bases). Germline V gene data show CDR1 as SQVTM and CDR2 as ANQGSEA. The V gene lost 5 bases and the J gene lost 7 bases, with 14 bases spanning the gap. The CDR3 runs to 13 residues. The CDR3 region has the DNA TGCAGCGTTATGGCAGGGGCCAGCGGGGAGCTGTTTTTT. It codes for CSVMAGASGELFF.

This clonotype was observed many times. The rearrangement links TRBV7-2 to TRBJ2-7; 10 positions agree with TRBD2. The germline gives CDR1 SGHTA, CDR2 FQGNSA. The CDR3 contains 16 residues. V was pared by 5 bases and J by 6 bases, with 13 bases of the junction left unmatched. The CDR3 sequence: CASSPQWLAGAPEQYF. CDR3 sequence (DNA): TGTGCCAGCAGCCCTCAGTGGCTAGCGGGGGCCCCCGAGCAGTACTTC.

The table lists this clonotype with many counts. The chain has TRBV13 and TRBJ2-2, with D tentatively TRBD2 (6 bases). The CDR3 totals 15 residues. Trimming pared 5 bases from V and 8 bases from J, leaving 18 bases between. Germline assignment: CDR1 PRHDT and CDR2 FYEKMQ (reference sequence). CDR3 region: CASSRRDSGRGELFF. The DNA of the CDR3 is TGTGCCAGCAGCCGCCGGGACTCAGGAAGGGGGGAGCTGTTTTTT.

This clonotype was found many times. The chain has TRBV29-1 and TRBJ1-3; D is ambiguous. Germline assignment: CDR1 SQVTM and CDR2 ANQGSEA. V was pared by 1 base and J by 0 bases, with 4 bases between. There are 13 residues in the CDR3. DNA of the CDR3: TGCAGCGTTGAAGTTAACTCTGGAAACACCATATATTTT. Its translation is CSVEVNSGNTIYF.

This clonotype has ten or more counts. The CDR3: CSAQGLGQETQYF. The CDR3 DNA is TGCAGTGCTCAGGGATTGGGCCAAGAGACCCAGTACTTC. The chain employs TRBV20-1 and TRBJ2-5, with a possible D match to TRBD1 (5 bases). CDR1 and CDR2 from the germline V gene are DFQATT and SNEGSKA (reference sequence). CDR3 length: 13 amino acids. The V gene lost 5 bases and the J gene lost 1 base, with 11 bases spanning the gap.

This chain links TRBV7-9 with TRBJ2-5, with 10 bases lining up with TRBD1. The V gene's germline CDR1 is SEHNR and CDR2 FQNEAQ (reference sequence). Trimming took 5 bases from V and 5 from J; bases not matched to a gene: 8. This CDR3 spans 15 amino acids. CDR3 in DNA: TGTGCCAGCAGCACCCCGGGACAGGGGTTGGAGACCCAGTACTTC. This codes for CASSTPGQGLETQYF.

A remark on this clonotype: At one end the junction does not follow the germline gene, possibly because of a read error. The chain joins TRBV10-3 to TRBJ1-1; the match to TRBD1 covers 8 bases. CDR1 and CDR2 (germline): ENHRY, SYGVKD. The CDR3 consists of 15 residues. The CDR3 nucleotides are TGTGCCAGCAGTTATTCCGACAGGGGACGGACTGAAGCTTTCTTT. Protein sequence: CASSYSDRGRTEAFF.

For this clonotype: This may be a read error: a much more frequent sequence differs by one nucleotide. V and J are TRBV5-5 and TRBJ1-2; unclear D gene. Germline V CDR1 and CDR2: SGHKS, YYEKEE (reference sequence). CDR3 length equals 16 residues. Trimming shortened V by 4 bases and J by 4 bases, and 20 bases separated the two germline ends. In DNA, the CDR3 is TGTGCCAGCAGCGTGCATGAAGAGATTGTGGGCTATGGCTACACCTTC. Translation: CASSVHEEIVGYGYTF. The whole variable domain, remainder taken from reference TRBV5-5 and TRBJ1-2, is DAGVTQSPTHLIKTRGQQVTLRCSPISGHKSVSWYQQVLGQGPQFIFQYYEKEERGRGNFPDRFSARQFPNYSSELNVNALLLGDSALYLCASSVHEEIVGYGYTFGSGTRLTVV.

This clonotype was detected ten times or more. The genes are TRBV7-3 and TRBJ2-6; D could derive from TRBD1 or TRBD2 (5 bases each). Germline V gives CDR1 SGHTA, CDR2 FQGTGA. The CDR3 totals 18 residues. V gave up 5 bases and J gave up 0 bases, with 17 bases separating them. CDR3 nucleotides: TGTGCCAGCAGCGCGGATTCGGGACGGATCTCTGGGGCCAACGTCCTGACTTTC. Amino acid sequence: CASSADSGRISGANVLTF.

This clonotype showed up many times. The CDR3 bases are TGCGCCAGCAGCTTGGTCCAGGGCGGGGAGCTGTTTTTT. It translates to CASSLVQGGELFF. The chain carries TRBV5-1 and TRBJ2-2; the D gene is possibly TRBD1 (5 bases). The CDR3 totals 13 residues. The germline gives CDR1 SGHRS, CDR2 YFSETQ. V lost 0 bases, J lost 7 bases, and 7 bases lay in between.

The chain links TRBV20-1 to TRBJ2-3, with D unclear. The length of the CDR3 is 12 residues. Germline-derived CDR1 and CDR2 are DFQATT and SNEGSKA (reference sequence). Trimming cost V 3 bases and J 11 bases, with 15 bases left between them. This CDR3 is CSASRDSPRQYF. CDR3 nucleotides: TGCAGTGCTAGCCGTGACTCGCCTAGGCAGTATTTT.